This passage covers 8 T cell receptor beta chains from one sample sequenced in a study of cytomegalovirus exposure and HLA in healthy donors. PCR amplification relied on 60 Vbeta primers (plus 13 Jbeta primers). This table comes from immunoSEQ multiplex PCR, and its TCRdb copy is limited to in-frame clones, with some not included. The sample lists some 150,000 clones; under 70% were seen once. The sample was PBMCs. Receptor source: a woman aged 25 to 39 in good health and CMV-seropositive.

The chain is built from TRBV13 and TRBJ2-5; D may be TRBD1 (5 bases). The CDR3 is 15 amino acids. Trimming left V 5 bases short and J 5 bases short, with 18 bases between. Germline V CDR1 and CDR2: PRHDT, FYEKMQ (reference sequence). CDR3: CASSPSIGARETQYF. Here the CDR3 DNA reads TGTGCCAGCAGCCCTTCGATAGGGGCGCGGGAGACCCAGTACTTC.

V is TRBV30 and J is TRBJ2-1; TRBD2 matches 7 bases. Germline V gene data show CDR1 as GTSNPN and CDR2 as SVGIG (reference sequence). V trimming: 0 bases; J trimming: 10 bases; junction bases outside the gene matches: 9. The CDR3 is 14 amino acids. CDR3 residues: CAWSVPSTSWEQFF. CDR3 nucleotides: TGTGCCTGGAGTGTACCCTCGACTAGCTGGGAGCAGTTCTTC.

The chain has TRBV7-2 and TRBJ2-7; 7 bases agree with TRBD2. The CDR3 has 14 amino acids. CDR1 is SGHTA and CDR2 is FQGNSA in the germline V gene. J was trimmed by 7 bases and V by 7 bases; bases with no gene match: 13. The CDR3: CASTLGGSWREQYF. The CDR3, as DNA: TGTGCCAGCACCTTGGGGGGGTCATGGCGTGAGCAGTACTTC.

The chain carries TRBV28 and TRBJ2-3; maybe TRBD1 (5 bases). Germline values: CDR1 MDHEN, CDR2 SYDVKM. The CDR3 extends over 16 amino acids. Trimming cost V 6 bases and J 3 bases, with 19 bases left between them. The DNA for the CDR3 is TGTGCCAGCAGGATGTCAGGGCTACAAGCGACAGATACGCAGTATTTT. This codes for CASRMSGLQATDTQYF.

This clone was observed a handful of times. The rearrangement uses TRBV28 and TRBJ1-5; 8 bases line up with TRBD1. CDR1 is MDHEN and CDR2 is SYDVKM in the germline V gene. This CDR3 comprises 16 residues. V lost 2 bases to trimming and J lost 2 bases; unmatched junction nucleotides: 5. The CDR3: CASSLVGTGGNQPQHF. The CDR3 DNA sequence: TGTGCCAGCAGTTTAGTTGGGACAGGCGGCAATCAGCCCCAGCATTTT.

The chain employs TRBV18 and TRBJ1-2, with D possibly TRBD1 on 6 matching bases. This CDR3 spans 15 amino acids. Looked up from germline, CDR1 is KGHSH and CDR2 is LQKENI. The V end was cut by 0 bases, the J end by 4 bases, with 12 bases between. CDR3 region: CASSPPTGPGYGYTF. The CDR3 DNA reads TGTGCCAGCTCACCACCCACAGGGCCGGGCTATGGCTACACCTTC.

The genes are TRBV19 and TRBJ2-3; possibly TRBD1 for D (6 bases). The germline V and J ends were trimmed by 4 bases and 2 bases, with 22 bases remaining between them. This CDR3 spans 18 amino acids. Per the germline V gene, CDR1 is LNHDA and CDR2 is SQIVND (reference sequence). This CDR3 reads CASSKIGWRQEHTDTQYF. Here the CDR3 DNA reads TGTGCCAGTAGTAAGATTGGGTGGAGACAGGAACACACAGATACGCAGTATTTT.

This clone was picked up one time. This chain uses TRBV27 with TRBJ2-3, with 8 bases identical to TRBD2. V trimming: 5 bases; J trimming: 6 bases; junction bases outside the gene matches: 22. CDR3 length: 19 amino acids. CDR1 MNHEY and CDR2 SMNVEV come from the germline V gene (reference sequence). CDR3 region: CASSAQGGRARGDMDTQYF. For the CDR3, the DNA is TGTGCCAGCAGTGCACAGGGAGGGCGAGCGCGGGGGGACATGGATACGCAGTATTTT.